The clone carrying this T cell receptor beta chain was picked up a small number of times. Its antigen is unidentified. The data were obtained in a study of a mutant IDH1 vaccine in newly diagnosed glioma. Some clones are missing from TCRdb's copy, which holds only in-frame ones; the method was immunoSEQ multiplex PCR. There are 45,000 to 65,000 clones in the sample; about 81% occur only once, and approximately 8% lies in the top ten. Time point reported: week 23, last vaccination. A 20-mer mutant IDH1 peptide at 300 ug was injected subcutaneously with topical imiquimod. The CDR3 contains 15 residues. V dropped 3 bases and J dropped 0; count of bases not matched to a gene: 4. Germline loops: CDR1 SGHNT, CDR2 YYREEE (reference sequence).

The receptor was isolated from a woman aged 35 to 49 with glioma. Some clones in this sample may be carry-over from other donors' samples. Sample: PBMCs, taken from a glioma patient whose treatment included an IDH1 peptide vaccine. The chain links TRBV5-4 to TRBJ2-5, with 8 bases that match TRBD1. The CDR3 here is CASSSTGANQETQYF. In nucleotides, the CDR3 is TGTGCCAGCAGCTCGACAGGGGCCAACCAAGAGACCCAGTACTTC.